The present entry profiles one TCR beta chain with its context. These data originate in a study of siplizumab effects on memory and regulatory T cells. The data were produced by immunoSEQ multiplex PCR, yet TCRdb's version contains in-frame clones alone and is incomplete. The sample has over 65,000 clones; roughly 93% are singletons. The CDR3 is 16 amino acids. Germline V gives CDR1 MGHRA, CDR2 YSYEKL. The V gene end was trimmed by 2 bases and the J gene end by 3 bases; junction bases not matched to a gene: 3. The rearrangement links TRBV4-1 to TRBJ2-5; TRBD2 matches at 13 bases. This receptor was obtained from a human donor in good health. The sequenced sample consisted of CD8+ T cells sorted from blood. CDR3 amino acids: CASSQTSGGAEETQYF. The CDR3 nucleotides are TGCGCCAGCAGCCAAACTAGCGGGGGGGCAGAAGAGACCCAGTACTTC.